This TCR beta chain was identified in a study of blood T cell repertoires in COVID-19. Study overall: COVID-19 samples, acute and convalescent, were from the United States, Italy and Spain.

Original data processing: By means of reference gene primer amplification, nucleated cell counts were estimated. Sequencing was performed with immunoSEQ multiplex PCR; in TCRdb, only in-frame clones are kept and a portion is missing. That table supplies the V and J calls and clone size; D and trimming were determined from the DNA. The sample lists about 65,000 clones, approximately 80% seen once, with 15% in the top ten. Germline-derived CDR1 and CDR2 are SGHKS and YYEKEE (reference sequence). CDR3 length equals 14 residues. V was trimmed by 4 bases and J by 3 bases, leaving 11 bases between them. V gene TRBV5-5 combines with J gene TRBJ1-5, with D possibly matching TRBD1 (6 bases). The sequence came from a man older than 75 with acute or convalescent COVID-19. The sample was peripheral blood. For the CDR3, the DNA is TGTGCCAGCAGCCGGGACAATATCAATCAGCCCCAGCATTTT. This gives the protein CASSRDNINQPQHF.